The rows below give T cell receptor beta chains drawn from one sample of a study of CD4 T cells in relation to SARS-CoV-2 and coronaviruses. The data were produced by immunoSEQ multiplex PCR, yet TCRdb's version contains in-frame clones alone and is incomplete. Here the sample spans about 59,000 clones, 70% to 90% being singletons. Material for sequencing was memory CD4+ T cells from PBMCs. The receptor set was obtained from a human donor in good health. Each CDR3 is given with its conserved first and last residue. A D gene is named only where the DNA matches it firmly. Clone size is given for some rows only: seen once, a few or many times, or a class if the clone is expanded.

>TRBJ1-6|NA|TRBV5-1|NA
CASSLNQAPNSPLHF
TGCGCCAGCAGCCTAAATCAGGCACCGAATTCACCCCTCCACTTT
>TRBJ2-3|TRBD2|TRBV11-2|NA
CASSLRETDTQYF
TGTGCCAGCAGCTTGCGGGAGACAGATACGCAGTATTTT
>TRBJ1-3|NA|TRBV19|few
CASSMVVSGNTIYF
TGTGCCAGTAGTATGGTTGTCTCTGGAAACACCATATATTTT
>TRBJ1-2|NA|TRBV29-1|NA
CSVGLGGLNGYTF
TGCAGCGTTGGTTTGGGGGGACTTAATGGCTACACCTTC
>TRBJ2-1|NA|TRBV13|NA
CASSFRPRSRYNEQFF
TGTGCCAGCAGCTTTCGCCCTAGGAGCCGATACAATGAGCAGTTCTTC
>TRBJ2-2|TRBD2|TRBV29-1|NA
CSVRGRGNTGELFF
TGCAGCGTTCGCGGGAGGGGTAACACCGGGGAGCTGTTTTTT
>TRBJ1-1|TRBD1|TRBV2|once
CASSGDSFEAFF
TGTGCCAGCAGTGGGGACAGCTTTGAAGCTTTCTTT
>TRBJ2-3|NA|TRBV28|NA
CASSLWQGDTQYF
TGTGCCAGCAGTTTATGGCAGGGCGATACGCAGTATTTT
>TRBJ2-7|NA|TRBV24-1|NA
CATSDSLRGYEQYF
TGTGCCACCAGTGATTCCCTTCGCGGCTACGAGCAGTACTTC
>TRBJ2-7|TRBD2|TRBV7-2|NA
CASSPSASGRANEQYF
TGTGCCAGCAGCCCCTCGGCTAGCGGGAGGGCCAACGAGCAGTACTTC